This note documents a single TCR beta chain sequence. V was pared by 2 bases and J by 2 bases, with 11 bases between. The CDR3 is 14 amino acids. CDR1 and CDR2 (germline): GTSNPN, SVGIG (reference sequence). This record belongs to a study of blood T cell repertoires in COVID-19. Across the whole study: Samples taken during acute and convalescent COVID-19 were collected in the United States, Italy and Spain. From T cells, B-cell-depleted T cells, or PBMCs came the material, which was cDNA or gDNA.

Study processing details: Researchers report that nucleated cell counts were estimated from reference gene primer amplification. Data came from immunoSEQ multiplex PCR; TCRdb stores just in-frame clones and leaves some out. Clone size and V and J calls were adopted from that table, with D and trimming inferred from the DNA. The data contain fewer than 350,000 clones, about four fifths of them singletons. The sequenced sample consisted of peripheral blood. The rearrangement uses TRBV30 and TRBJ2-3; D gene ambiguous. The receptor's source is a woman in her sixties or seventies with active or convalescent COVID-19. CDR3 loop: CAWSMVAPTDTQYF. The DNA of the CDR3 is TGTGCCTGGAGTATGGTAGCCCCCACAGATACGCAGTATTTT. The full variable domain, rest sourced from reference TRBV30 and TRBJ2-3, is SQTIHQWPATLVQPVGSPLSLECTVEGTSNPNLYWYRQAAGRGLQLLFYSVGIGQISSEVPQNLSASRPQDRQFILSSKKLLLSDSGFYLCAWSMVAPTDTQYFGPGTRLTVL.